A single sample gave rise to the 10 T cell receptor beta chains below, sequenced in a study of blood T cell repertoires in COVID-19. Produced via immunoSEQ multiplex PCR; TCRdb's table is partial and in-frame only. The sample shows 120,000 to 150,000 clones, 82% of them seen only once. The specimen sequenced was peripheral blood. The receptors here all came from a woman older than 75 with acute or convalescent COVID-19.

This clone was seen a handful of times. The V call is TRBV5-6, the J call TRBJ1-6; tentatively, D is TRBD1 (6 bases). The CDR3 totals 16 residues. Trimming shortened V by 0 bases and J by 6 bases, and 13 bases separated the two germline ends. The germline CDR1 and CDR2 sequences are SGHDT and YYEEEE. The CDR3 here is CASSLDRGAGNSPLHF. Here the CDR3 DNA reads TGTGCCAGCAGCTTGGATCGGGGGGCCGGTAATTCACCCCTCCACTTT.

This sequence joins TRBV30 and TRBJ1-4; 9 bases agree with TRBD1. After removal of 4 bases from V and 8 bases from J, the junction contained 8 bases not matched to a gene. Germline V gene data show CDR1 as GTSNPN and CDR2 as SVGIG (reference sequence). The CDR3 runs to 14 residues. CDR3 amino acids: CAWTDRGGSEKLFF. The CDR3 DNA reads as TGTGCCTGGACGGACAGGGGTGGAAGCGAAAAACTGTTTTTT.

V and J are TRBV5-1 and TRBJ1-2; 7 bases line up with TRBD1. CDR1 SGHRS and CDR2 YFSETQ come from the germline V gene. V was pared by 0 bases and J by 3 bases, with 2 bases of the junction left unmatched. CDR3 size: 14 residues. The CDR3 coding sequence is TGCGCCAGCAGCTTGGGGACAGGAGACTATGGCTACACCTTC. The encoded protein is CASSLGTGDYGYTF.

V and J are TRBV19 and TRBJ1-5; TRBD1 matches 9 bases. Germline V gene sequence: CDR1 LNHDA, CDR2 SQIVND (reference sequence). The CDR3 consists of 15 residues. The ends lost 2 bases at V and 5 bases at J; junction bases unmatched: 4. CDR3 nucleotide sequence: TGTGCCAGTAGTATATCACAGGGGGCCTATCAGCCCCAGCATTTT. This codes for CASSISQGAYQPQHF. Supplemented by reference TRBV19 and TRBJ1-5, the full variable domain reads DGGITQSPKYLFRKEGQNVTLSCEQNLNHDAMYWYRQDPGQGLRLIYYSQIVNDFQKGDIAEGYSVSREKKESFPLTVTSAQKNPTAFYLCASSISQGAYQPQHFGDGTRLSIL.

The chain recombines TRBV2 with TRBJ2-7; 11 nucleotides line up with TRBD1. Germline V lookup: CDR1 SNHLY, CDR2 FYNNEI. Germline trimming cut 6 bases from V and 2 bases from J; bases unmatched to any gene: 3. This CDR3 has 14 residues. DNA of the CDR3: TGTGCCAGCAGCTGGACAGGGGGCCCCTACGAGCAGTACTTC. Residues: CASSWTGGPYEQYF.

CDR3 nucleotides: TGTGCCAGCAGCCAAGGTTCCGGGACAGGCTACTATGGCTACACCTTC. This gives the protein CASSQGSGTGYYGYTF. The J gene is TRBJ1-2, the V gene TRBV4-2; 8 nucleotides align to TRBD1. The germline V gene has CDR1 LGHNA and CDR2 YNFKEQ. Germline trimming cut 1 base from V and 3 bases from J; bases unmatched to any gene: 7. The CDR3 consists of 16 residues.

CDR3 residues: CASRGWDRPYGYTF. The CDR3 coding sequence is TGTGCCAGCAGGGGCTGGGACAGGCCCTATGGCTACACCTTC. This sequence joins TRBV28 and TRBJ1-2, with 8 bases lining up with TRBD1. V was pared by 6 bases and J by 4 bases, with 7 bases of the junction left unmatched. The germline CDR1 and CDR2 sequences are MDHEN and SYDVKM. The CDR3 has 14 residues.

The genes are TRBV10-3 and TRBJ2-1; a weak D match, TRBD2 (7 bases). The CDR3 sequence is 13 residues long. Deletions cut 6 bases from V and 8 bases from J, with 14 bases between. Looked up from germline, CDR1 is ENHRY and CDR2 is SYGVKD. This chain's CDR3 is CAIRGGRVHEQFF. DNA for the CDR3: TGTGCCATCAGGGGGGGGCGAGTTCATGAGCAGTTCTTC.

The genes are TRBV5-1 and TRBJ2-1, with 10 bases that match TRBD1. V dropped 3 bases and J dropped 3; count of bases not matched to a gene: 3. CDR1 is SGHRS and CDR2 is YFSETQ in the germline V gene. The CDR3 has 15 residues. The DNA for the CDR3 is TGCGCCAGCAGCTGGGGGGACAGGGGCTACAATGAGCAGTTCTTC. Residues: CASSWGDRGYNEQFF.

V gene TRBV7-6 combines with J gene TRBJ2-3; 9 positions agree with TRBD2. The V and J ends lost 3 bases and 4 bases, in that order; junction bases with no gene match: 8. CDR1 and CDR2 from the germline V gene are SGHVS and FNYEAQ. The CDR3 has 16 residues. The CDR3 loop reads CASSFRPLAGSDTQYF. DNA of the CDR3: TGTGCCAGCAGCTTCCGTCCCCTAGCGGGGTCAGATACGCAGTATTTT.